These 20 T cell receptor beta chains came from one sample sequenced in a study of T cells in Graves' hyperthyroidism and ophthalmopathy. Amplification yielded TCR beta CDR3 regions, with RNA transcripts as the source. When the TCR CDR3 underwent first-round RT-PCR, the HTBI primer set was used. TCRdb used MiXCR to reprocess the multiplex PCR reads, holding one entry per CDR3 protein. The profile covers fewer than 400,000 distinct CDR3 sequences, with 15% to 17% appearing a single time and around a quarter taken by the ten largest. The sample consisted of blood. These receptors originate from a woman younger than 35 with Graves' hyperthyroidism that later progressed to Graves' ophthalmopathy.

In this sample, this clonotype turned up many times. The J gene is TRBJ1-1, the V gene TRBV30; TRBD1 aligns across 8 bases. The CDR3 runs 17 residues. Germline V gives CDR1 GTSNPN, CDR2 SVGIG (reference sequence). V lost 0 bases and J lost 0; bases outside the gene matches: 9. The CDR3 nucleotides read TGTGCCTGGAGTGTAACCCGGACAGGGCGCATGAACACTGAAGCTTTCTTT. Protein: CAWSVTRTGRMNTEAFF.

This clonotype was counted many times. This sequence joins TRBV27 and TRBJ2-3, with 8 bases aligning to TRBD2. J was trimmed by 6 bases and V by 2 bases; bases with no gene match: 4. The length of the CDR3 is 14 residues. CDR1 is MNHEY, CDR2 SMNVEV, per germline (reference sequence). CDR3 loop: CASSLAGGRDTQYF. In nucleotides, the CDR3 is TGTGCCAGCAGTTTAGCGGGGGGAAGGGATACGCAGTATTTT.

The sample holds a few counts of this clonotype. V gene TRBV6-1 combines with J gene TRBJ2-1; 8 bases are shared with TRBD1. CDR3 length: 15 residues. Germline V CDR1 and CDR2: MNHNS, SASEGT. With 4 bases clipped from V and 7 bases from J, the junction kept 9 bases outside the gene matches. CDR3 bases: TGTGCCAGCAGTGTTGACAGGGGCTTTCGGAATGAGCAGTTCTTC. This codes for CASSVDRGFRNEQFF.

The chain combines TRBV28 with TRBJ1-2, with D perhaps TRBD1 (5 bases). V dropped 3 bases and J dropped 5 bases, with 19 bases sitting between them. Germline V gene sequence: CDR1 MDHEN, CDR2 SYDVKM. This CDR3 is built from 16 residues. The CDR3 is CASSLGVGVLVYGYTF. CDR3 sequence (DNA): TGTGCCAGCAGTTTGGGGGTGGGGGTGCTCGTATATGGCTACACCTTC.

This clonotype was observed a few times. A much more abundant neighbour one base away suggests this may be a read error. The chain joins TRBV2 to TRBJ2-7, with 9 nucleotides matching TRBD2. CDR3 length equals 15 residues. Germline CDR1 is SNHLY and CDR2 is FYNNEI. The CDR3 DNA is TGTGCCGGCAGTGATTCGCTAGCGGGACCGGGAGAGCAGTACTTC. This translates into CAGSDSLAGPGEQYF.

This clonotype was seen many times. The chain couples TRBV7-8 to TRBJ1-4; D is unclear. Between the trimmed V and J ends, which lost 5 bases and 3 bases, there was a span of 19 bases. This CDR3 region has 17 residues. Germline CDR1 and CDR2: SGHVS and FQNEAQ. In nucleotides, the CDR3 is TGTGCCAGCAGCCCCCGACGCGGGGTGGGAGCTAATGAAAAACTGTTTTTT. It specifies CASSPRRGVGANEKLFF.

This clonotype showed up many times. The genes are TRBV12-3 or TRBV12-4 and TRBJ1-5; perhaps TRBD1 as D (5 bases). Trimming removed 7 bases from V and 4 bases from J, with 14 bases in between. The CDR3 covers 14 residues. The CDR3 coding sequence is TGTGCCAGCACCTCGCGGGGGACTAATCAGCCCCAGCATTTT. This translates into CASTSRGTNQPQHF.

V gene TRBV7-9 combines with J gene TRBJ2-1; a weak D match, TRBD1 (5 bases). The CDR3 extends over 11 amino acids. V lost 9 bases and J lost 8, with 11 bases in between. Germline loops: CDR1 SEHNR, CDR2 FQNEAQ (reference sequence). As DNA, the CDR3 is TGTGCCAGTTTTACAGGCTATGAGCAGTTCTTC. It encodes CASFTGYEQFF.

This clonotype appeared a few times. V gene TRBV7-2 combines with J gene TRBJ1-2; D is unclear. The V gene's germline CDR1 is SGHTA and CDR2 FQGNSA. The CDR3 sequence is 14 residues long. Trimming shortened V by 1 base and J by 4 bases, and 10 bases separated the two germline ends. The CDR3 is CASSLDINPYGYTF. CDR3 bases: TGTGCCAGCAGCTTAGACATCAACCCCTATGGCTACACCTTC.

This clonotype was seen a few times. The chain uses TRBV9 and TRBJ2-5, with 9 positions matching TRBD1. Trimming took 6 bases from V and 3 from J; bases not matched to a gene: 9. The CDR3 sequence is 15 residues long. The V gene's germline CDR1 is SGDLS and CDR2 YYNGEE. The chain's CDR3 is CASNKFTGGEETQYF. CDR3 coding DNA: TGTGCCAGCAACAAATTCACAGGGGGCGAAGAGACCCAGTACTTC.

This clonotype has ten or more counts. The J gene is TRBJ1-1, the V gene TRBV2, with TRBD1 matching 7 bases. This CDR3 is 14 amino acids long. Trimming removed 0 bases from V and 5 bases from J; junction bases left unmatched: 3. Germline CDR1 is SNHLY and CDR2 is FYNNEI. The CDR3 is CASSEADRVTEAFF. CDR3 nucleotides: TGTGCCAGCAGTGAAGCAGACAGGGTAACTGAAGCTTTCTTT.

This clonotype was seen a few times. This chain's CDR3 is CASSPGHPNEKLFF. The CDR3 DNA reads as TGCGCCAGCAGCCCGGGACATCCTAATGAAAAACTGTTTTTT. V is TRBV5-1 and J is TRBJ1-4; maybe TRBD1 (6 bases). Trimming cost V 4 bases and J 3 bases, with 10 bases left between them. CDR1 is SGHRS and CDR2 is YFSETQ in the germline V gene. The CDR3 totals 14 residues. Drawing the rest from reference TRBV5-1 and TRBJ1-4, the complete variable domain is KAGVTQTPRYLIKTRGQQVTLSCSPISGHRSVSWYQQTPGQGLQFLFEYFSETQRNKGNFPGRFSGRQFSNSRSEMNVSTLELGDSALYLCASSPGHPNEKLFFGSGTQLSVL.

CDR3 loop: CASSQDLRDPFHEQYF. The CDR3 DNA is TGTGCCAGCAGCCAAGATCTAAGGGACCCCTTCCACGAGCAGTACTTC. The chain is built from TRBV4-2 and TRBJ2-7; D may correspond to TRBD1 or TRBD2 (5 bases each). The V gene's germline CDR1 is LGHNA and CDR2 YNFKEQ. Trimming pared 0 bases from V and 5 bases from J, leaving 17 bases between. CDR3 length: 16 amino acids.

In its sample, this clonotype was seen many times. J is TRBJ2-3 and V is TRBV6-5, with TRBD2 matching 12 bases. Germline lookup yields CDR1 MNHEY and CDR2 SVGAGI. Trimming removed 2 bases from V and 4 bases from J; junction bases left unmatched: 4. The CDR3 is made up of 16 amino acids. This CDR3 reads CASSYQTSGRPDTQYF. CDR3 bases: TGTGCCAGCAGTTACCAGACTAGCGGGAGACCAGATACGCAGTATTTT.

The sample holds many counts of this clonotype. J is TRBJ2-3 and V is TRBV20-1; 9 nucleotides line up with TRBD2. J was trimmed by 7 bases and V by 2 bases; bases with no gene match: 10. CDR3 length: 15 amino acids. From germline, CDR1 is DFQATT and CDR2 SNEGSKA (reference sequence). The CDR3 coding sequence is TGCAGTGCTAGAAGTCTAGCGGGATCCGGGTATACGCAGTATTTT. Protein: CSARSLAGSGYTQYF.

This clonotype was seen many times. The chain is built from TRBV20-1 and TRBJ1-5; a possible D gene is TRBD1 (6 bases). Deletions cut 6 bases from V and 1 base from J, with 10 bases between. CDR3 size: 13 residues. Per germline, CDR1 DFQATT and CDR2 SNEGSKA (reference sequence). The CDR3 reads CSARQDSNQPQHF. CDR3 in DNA: TGCAGTGCCAGACAGGACAGCAATCAGCCCCAGCATTTT.

This clonotype was found many times. Here the CDR3 DNA reads TGTGCCAGCAGTTACGGGACGGGCCCGAACACTGAAGCTTTCTTT. Protein product: CASSYGTGPNTEAFF. The rearrangement uses TRBV6-6 and TRBJ1-1, with a possible D match to TRBD1 (5 bases). Germline V gene data show CDR1 as MNHNY and CDR2 as SVGAGI (reference sequence). The CDR3 extends over 15 amino acids. V lost 2 bases and J lost 1, with 11 bases in between.

This clonotype was recorded a few times. The rearrangement links TRBV20-1 to TRBJ1-5, with TRBD1 matching over 10 bases. The CDR3 length is 14 residues. Germline V gene lookup returns CDR1 DFQATT and CDR2 SNEGSKA (reference sequence). Losses at the gene ends were 7 bases for V and 7 bases for J; bases not matched to a gene: 10. CDR3 in amino acids: CSVNRDRGRQPQHF. CDR3 DNA sequence: TGCAGTGTTAACCGGGACAGGGGACGGCAGCCCCAGCATTTT.

This clonotype was found many times. The V call is TRBV3-1, the J call TRBJ1-2, with 9 nucleotides matching TRBD1. V lost 4 bases, J lost 8 bases, and 5 bases stayed unmatched. CDR1 is LGHDT and CDR2 is YNNKEL in the germline V gene (reference sequence). CDR3 length equals 13 residues. CDR3 in DNA: TGTGCCAGCAGCCCCGGACAGGGGAACGGCTACACCTTC. It translates to CASSPGQGNGYTF.

This clonotype has at least ten counts. The chain employs TRBV2 and TRBJ1-2; TRBD1 matches at 9 bases. There are 16 residues in the CDR3. J was trimmed by 3 bases and V by 6 bases; bases with no gene match: 11. The germline V gene encodes CDR1 SNHLY and CDR2 FYNNEI. As DNA, the CDR3 is TGTGCCAGCAGCGAAACGACAGGGGGAAGAGACTATGGCTACACCTTC. Amino acid sequence: CASSETTGGRDYGYTF.